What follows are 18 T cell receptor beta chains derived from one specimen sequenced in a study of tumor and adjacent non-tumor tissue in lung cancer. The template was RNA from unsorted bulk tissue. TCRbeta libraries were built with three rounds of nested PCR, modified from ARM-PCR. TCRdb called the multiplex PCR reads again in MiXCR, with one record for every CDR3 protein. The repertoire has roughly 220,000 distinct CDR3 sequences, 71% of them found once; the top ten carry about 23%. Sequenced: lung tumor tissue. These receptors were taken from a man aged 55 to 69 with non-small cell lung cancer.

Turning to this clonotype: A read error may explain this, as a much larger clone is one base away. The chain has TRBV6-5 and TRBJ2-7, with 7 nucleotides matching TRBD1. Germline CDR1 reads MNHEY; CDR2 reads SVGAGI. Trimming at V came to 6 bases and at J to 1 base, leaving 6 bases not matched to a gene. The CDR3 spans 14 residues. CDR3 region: CASSGQDPSYEQYF. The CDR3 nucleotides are TGTGCCAGCAGCGGACAGGACCCATCCTACGAGCAGTACTTC.

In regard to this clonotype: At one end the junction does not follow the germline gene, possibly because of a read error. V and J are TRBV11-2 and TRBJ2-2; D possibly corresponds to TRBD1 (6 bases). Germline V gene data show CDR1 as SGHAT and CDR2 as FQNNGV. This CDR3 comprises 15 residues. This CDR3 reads CTSSSTGIITGELFF. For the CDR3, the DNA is TGTACCAGCAGCTCAACAGGGATAATTACCGGGGAGCTTTTTTTT.

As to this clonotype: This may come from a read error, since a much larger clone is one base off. The CDR3 nucleotides read TGTGCCAGCAGCCCCCCCCGGGGTAGGATCACAGATACGCACTATTTT. It is translated as CASSPPRGRITDTHYF. The chain has TRBV12-3 or TRBV12-4 and TRBJ2-3; a weak D match, TRBD2 (5 bases). There are 16 residues in the CDR3.

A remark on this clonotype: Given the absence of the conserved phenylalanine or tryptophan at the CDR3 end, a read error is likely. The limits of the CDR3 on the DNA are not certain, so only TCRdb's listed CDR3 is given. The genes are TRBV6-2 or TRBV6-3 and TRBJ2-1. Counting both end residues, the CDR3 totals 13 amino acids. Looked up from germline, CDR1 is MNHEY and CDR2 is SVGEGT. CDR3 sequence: CASSYYGQISKFL.

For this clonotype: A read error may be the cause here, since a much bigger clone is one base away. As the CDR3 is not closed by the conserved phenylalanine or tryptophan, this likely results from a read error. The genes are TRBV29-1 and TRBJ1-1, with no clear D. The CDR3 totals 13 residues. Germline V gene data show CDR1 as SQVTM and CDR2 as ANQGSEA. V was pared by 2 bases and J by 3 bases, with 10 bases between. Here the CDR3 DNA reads TGCAGCGTTGAAAGGATGGTCTACACTGAAGCTTTCTCT. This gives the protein CSVERMVYTEAFS.

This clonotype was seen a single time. As DNA, the CDR3 is TGTGCCAGAAGCGAAGGACTAGTTGGTATCGAGGAGACCCAGTACTTC. It encodes CARSEGLVGIEETQYF. This chain joins TRBV11-2 and TRBJ2-5, with 7 bases identical to TRBD2. The CDR3 has 16 residues. Germline V CDR1 and CDR2: SGHAT, FQNNGV. V shed 9 bases, J shed 5 bases, and the junction held 18 bases outside the gene matches.

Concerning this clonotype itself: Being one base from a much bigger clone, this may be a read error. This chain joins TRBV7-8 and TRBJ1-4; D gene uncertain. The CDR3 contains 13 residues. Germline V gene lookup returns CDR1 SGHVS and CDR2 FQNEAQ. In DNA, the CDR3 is TGTACCAGCAGCGTCTACCTCAGAGGCGCACTGTTTTTT. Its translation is CTSSVYLRGALFF.

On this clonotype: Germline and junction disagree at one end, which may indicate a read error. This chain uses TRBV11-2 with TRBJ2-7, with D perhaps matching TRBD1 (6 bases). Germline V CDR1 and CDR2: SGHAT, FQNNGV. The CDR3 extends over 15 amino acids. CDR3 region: CASSQDRYPLYEQYF. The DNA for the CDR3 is TGTGCCAGCAGCCAAGACAGGTACCCCCTCTACGAACAGTACTTC.

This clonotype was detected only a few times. The CDR3 coding sequence is TGCAGTGCTGCTACTAGGAACGGGGAGCTGTTTTTT. Its protein product is CSAATRNGELFF. The rearrangement links TRBV20-1 to TRBJ2-2; tentative D call: TRBD2 (5 bases). V dropped 5 bases and J dropped 7 bases, with 11 bases sitting between them. Germline CDR1 is DFQATT and CDR2 is SNEGSKA (reference sequence). The CDR3 covers 12 residues.

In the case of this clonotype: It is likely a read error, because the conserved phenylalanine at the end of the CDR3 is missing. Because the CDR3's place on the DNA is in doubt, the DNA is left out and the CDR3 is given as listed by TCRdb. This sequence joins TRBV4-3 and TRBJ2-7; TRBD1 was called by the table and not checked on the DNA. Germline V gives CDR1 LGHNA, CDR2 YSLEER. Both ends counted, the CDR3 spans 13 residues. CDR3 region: CASSQDRGDKAYI.

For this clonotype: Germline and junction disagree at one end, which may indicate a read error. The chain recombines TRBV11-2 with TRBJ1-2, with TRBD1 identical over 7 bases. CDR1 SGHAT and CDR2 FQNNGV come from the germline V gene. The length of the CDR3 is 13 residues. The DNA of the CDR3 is TGTGCGAGCAGCTTAGACAGGGATTATGGCCACACCTTC. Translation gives CASSLDRDYGHTF. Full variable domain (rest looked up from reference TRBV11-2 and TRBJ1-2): EAGVAQSPRYKIIEKRQSVAFWCNPISGHATLYWYQQILGQGPKLLIQFQNNGVVDDSQLPKDRFSAERLKGVDSTLKIQPAKLEDSAVYLCASSLDRDYGHTFGSGTRLTVV.

CDR3 DNA: TGTGCCAGCAGTTCAGCACAAGGGCGGACCTACGAGCAGTACTTC. This codes for CASSSAQGRTYEQYF. The chain joins TRBV12-3 or TRBV12-4 to TRBJ2-7; the D is unclear. The CDR3 covers 15 residues. V gave up 4 bases and J gave up 2 bases, with 15 bases separating them.

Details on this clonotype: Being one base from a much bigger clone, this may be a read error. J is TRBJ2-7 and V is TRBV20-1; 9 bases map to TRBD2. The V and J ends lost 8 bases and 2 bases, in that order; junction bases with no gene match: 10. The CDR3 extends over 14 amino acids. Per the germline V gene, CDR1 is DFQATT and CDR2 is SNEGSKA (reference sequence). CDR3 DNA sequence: TGCAGTCCGGTTGCGGGAGGGTCTCCCTACGAGCAGTACTTC. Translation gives CSPVAGGSPYEQYF.

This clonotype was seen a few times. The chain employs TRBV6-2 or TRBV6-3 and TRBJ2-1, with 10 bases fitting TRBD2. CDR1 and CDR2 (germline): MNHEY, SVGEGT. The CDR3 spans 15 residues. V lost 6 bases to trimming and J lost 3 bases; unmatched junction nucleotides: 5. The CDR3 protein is CASSLSGGGYNEQFF. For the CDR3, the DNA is TGTGCCAGCAGCCTCAGCGGGGGGGGCTACAATGAGCAGTTCTTC.

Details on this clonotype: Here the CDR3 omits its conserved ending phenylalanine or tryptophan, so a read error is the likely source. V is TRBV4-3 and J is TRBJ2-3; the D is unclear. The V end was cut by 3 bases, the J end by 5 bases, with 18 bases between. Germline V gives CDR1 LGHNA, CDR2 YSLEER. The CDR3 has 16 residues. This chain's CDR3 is CASSHDRAGTIDTQYL. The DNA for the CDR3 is TGCGCCAGCAGCCATGATAGAGCAGGCACCATAGATACGCAGTATTTA.

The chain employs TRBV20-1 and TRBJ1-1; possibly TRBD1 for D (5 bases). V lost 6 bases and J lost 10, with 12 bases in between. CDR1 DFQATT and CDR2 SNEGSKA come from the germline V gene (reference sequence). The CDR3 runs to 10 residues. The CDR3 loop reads CSALQARAFF. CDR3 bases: TGCAGTGCCTTACAGGCGAGAGCTTTCTTT.

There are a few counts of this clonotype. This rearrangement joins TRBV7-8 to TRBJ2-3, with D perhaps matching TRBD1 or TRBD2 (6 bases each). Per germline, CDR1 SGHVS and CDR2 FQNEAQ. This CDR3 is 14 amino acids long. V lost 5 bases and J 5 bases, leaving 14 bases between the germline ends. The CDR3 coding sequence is TGTGCCAGCAGCCCCCGGGGGCGAGGAGATACGCAGTATTTT. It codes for CASSPRGRGDTQYF.

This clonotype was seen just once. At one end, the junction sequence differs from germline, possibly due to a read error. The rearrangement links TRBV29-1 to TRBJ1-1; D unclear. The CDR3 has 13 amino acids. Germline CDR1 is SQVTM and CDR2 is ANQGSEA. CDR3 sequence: CSIERPEKTEALF. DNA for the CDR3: TGCAGCATTGAGCGGCCGGAGAAGACCGAAGCTCTCTTT.